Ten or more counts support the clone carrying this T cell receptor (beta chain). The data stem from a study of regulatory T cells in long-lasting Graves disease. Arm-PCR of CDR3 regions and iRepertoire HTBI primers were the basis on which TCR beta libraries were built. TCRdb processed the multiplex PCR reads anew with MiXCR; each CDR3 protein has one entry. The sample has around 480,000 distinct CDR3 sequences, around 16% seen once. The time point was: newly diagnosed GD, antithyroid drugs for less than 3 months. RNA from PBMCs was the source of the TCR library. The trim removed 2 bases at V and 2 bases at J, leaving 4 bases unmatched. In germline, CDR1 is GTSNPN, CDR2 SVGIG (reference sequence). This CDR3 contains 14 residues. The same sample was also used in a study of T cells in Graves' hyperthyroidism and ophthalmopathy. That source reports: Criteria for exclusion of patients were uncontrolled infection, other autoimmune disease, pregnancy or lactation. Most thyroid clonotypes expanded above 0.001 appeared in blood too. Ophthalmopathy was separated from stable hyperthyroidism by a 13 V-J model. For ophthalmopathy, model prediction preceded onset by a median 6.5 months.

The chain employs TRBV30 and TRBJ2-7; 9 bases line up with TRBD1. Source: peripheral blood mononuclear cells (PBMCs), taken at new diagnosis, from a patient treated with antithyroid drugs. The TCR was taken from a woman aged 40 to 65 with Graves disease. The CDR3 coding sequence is TGTGCCTGGAGTTCCGGGACAGGGCCCTACGAGCAGTACTTC. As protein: CAWSSGTGPYEQYF.